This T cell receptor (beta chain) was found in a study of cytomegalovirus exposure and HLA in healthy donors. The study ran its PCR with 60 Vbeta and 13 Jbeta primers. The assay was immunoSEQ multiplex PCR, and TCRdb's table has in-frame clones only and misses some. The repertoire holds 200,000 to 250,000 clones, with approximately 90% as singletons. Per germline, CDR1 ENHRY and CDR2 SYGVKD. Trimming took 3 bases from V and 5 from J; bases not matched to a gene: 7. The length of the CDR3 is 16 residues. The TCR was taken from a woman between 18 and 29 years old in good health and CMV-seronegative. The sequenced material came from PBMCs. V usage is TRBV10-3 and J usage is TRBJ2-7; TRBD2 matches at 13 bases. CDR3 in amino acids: CAISDPTSGRAHEQYF. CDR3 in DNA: TGTGCCATCAGTGACCCCACTAGCGGGAGGGCCCACGAGCAGTACTTC.